This T cell receptor beta chain came from a study of blood T cell repertoires in COVID-19. On the study more broadly: Samples taken during acute and convalescent COVID-19 were collected in the United States, Italy and Spain. From T cells, B-cell-depleted T cells, or PBMCs came the material, which was cDNA or gDNA.

As processed by the authors: Nucleated cell number was recorded as an estimate derived from reference gene primer amplification. The repertoire was sequenced with immunoSEQ multiplex PCR; TCRdb's copy has only in-frame clones and lacks some. V and J calls plus clone size are reproduced from that table; the DNA served to infer D and trimming. Of some 130,000 clones in the sample, approximately 86% were seen once. The CDR3 is 14 amino acids. Germline CDR1 and CDR2: SNHLY and FYNNEI. Comment on this clone: At one boundary the junction diverges from the germline segment, which might be a read error.

Sequences were obtained from peripheral blood. The chain carries TRBV2 and TRBJ1-3; 8 nucleotides line up with TRBD1. The sequence derives from an older woman with COVID-19, enrolled during active disease. CDR3 sequence (DNA): TGTGCCAGCAGAGAAGGACAGGGACGGAGCCCCATATATTTT. It encodes CASREGQGRSPIYF.